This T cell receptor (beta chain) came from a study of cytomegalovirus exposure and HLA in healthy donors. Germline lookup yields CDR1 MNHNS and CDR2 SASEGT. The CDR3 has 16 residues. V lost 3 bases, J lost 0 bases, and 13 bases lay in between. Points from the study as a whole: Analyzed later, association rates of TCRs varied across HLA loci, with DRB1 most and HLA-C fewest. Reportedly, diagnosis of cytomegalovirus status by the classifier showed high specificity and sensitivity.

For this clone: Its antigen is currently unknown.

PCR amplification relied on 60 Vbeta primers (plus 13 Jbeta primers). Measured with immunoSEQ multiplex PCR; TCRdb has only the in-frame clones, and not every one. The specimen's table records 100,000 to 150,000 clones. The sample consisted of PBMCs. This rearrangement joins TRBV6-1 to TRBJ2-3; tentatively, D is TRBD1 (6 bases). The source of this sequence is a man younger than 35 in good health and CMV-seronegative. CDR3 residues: CASSESRDTSTDTQYF. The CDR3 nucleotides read TGTGCCAGCAGTGAGTCCCGGGACACTAGCACAGATACGCAGTATTTT.